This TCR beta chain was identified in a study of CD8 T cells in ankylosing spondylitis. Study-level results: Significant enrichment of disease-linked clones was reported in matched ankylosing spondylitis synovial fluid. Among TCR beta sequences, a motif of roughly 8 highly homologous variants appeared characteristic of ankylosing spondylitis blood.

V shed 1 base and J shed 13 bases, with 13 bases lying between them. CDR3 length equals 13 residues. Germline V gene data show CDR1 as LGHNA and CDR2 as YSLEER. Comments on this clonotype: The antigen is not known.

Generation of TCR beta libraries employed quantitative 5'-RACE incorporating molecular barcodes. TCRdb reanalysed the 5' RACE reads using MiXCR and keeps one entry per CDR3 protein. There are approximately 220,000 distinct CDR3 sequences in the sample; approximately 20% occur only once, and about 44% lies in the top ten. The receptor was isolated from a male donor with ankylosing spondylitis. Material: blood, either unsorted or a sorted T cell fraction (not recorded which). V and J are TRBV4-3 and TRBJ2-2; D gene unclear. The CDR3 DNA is TGCGCCAGCAGCCAAGGACCGGCCGAATGGCTGTTTTTT. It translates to CASSQGPAEWLFF.